This TCR beta chain was captured by sequencing in a study of blood T cell repertoires in COVID-19. Overall study: Collection of acute and convalescent COVID-19 samples took place in the United States, Italy and Spain. The analysed material was cDNA or gDNA that came from T cells, B-cell-depleted T cells, or PBMCs.

Germline CDR1 reads MNHEY; CDR2 reads SVGAGI. V shed 5 bases, J shed 3 bases, and the junction held 6 bases outside the gene matches. The CDR3 runs 15 residues. Seattle patient enrollment occurred during active infection, with longitudinal follow-up thereafter. Original handling: It was from reference gene primer amplification that nucleated cell counts were estimated. Repertoires were generated with immunoSEQ multiplex PCR, while TCRdb's copy carries only in-frame clones and drops some. That table is the source of V, J and clone size, and D and trimming were worked out from the DNA. The profile covers about 300,000 clones, with around 85% appearing a single time and about 1.5% taken by the ten largest.

Sequencing was carried out using peripheral blood. The chain recombines TRBV6-5 with TRBJ2-3, with 9 bases that match TRBD2. This receptor was obtained from a human donor with COVID-19, enrolled during active disease. The donor label of this sample is uncertain. The CDR3 protein is CASSNRGRATDTQYF. DNA for the CDR3: TGTGCCAGCAGTAATCGCGGGAGGGCAACAGATACGCAGTATTTT.